These 3 T cell receptor beta chains were all obtained from the same sample, sequenced in a study of PD-1 blockade in mismatch repair-deficient tumors. The method was immunoSEQ multiplex PCR; TCRdb's version includes in-frame clones alone and lacks a portion of them. The sample records 35,000 to 40,000 clones, 70% to 80% being singletons. The specimen comprised peripheral blood, sampled 4 weeks after starting pembrolizumab. The origin of the receptors is an adult with mismatch repair-deficient cancer.

The chain carries TRBV6-5 and TRBJ2-5; D possibly matches TRBD1 or TRBD2 (6 bases each). The CDR3 is made up of 13 amino acids. Germline assignment: CDR1 MNHEY and CDR2 SVGAGI. The ends were cut back, 0 bases at V and 6 bases at J, with 8 bases in the middle. The CDR3 reads CASSYSGGQTQYF. In DNA form, the CDR3 reads TGTGCCAGCAGTTACTCCGGGGGCCAGACCCAGTACTTC.

The chain carries TRBV27 and TRBJ2-7; the D call may be TRBD1 or TRBD2 (5 bases each). The CDR3 has 15 amino acids. CDR1 and CDR2 (germline): MNHEY, SMNVEV (reference sequence). The V end was cut by 5 bases, the J end by 3 bases, with 17 bases between. The CDR3 loop reads CASSVWGSGGYEQYF. DNA for the CDR3: TGTGCCAGCAGTGTTTGGGGGAGTGGGGGCTACGAGCAGTACTTC.

The J gene is TRBJ2-7, the V gene TRBV4-3, with TRBD2 matching 8 bases. The germline gives CDR1 LGHNA, CDR2 YSLEER. V gave up 0 bases and J gave up 0 bases; unmatched junction bases: 4. There are 16 residues in the CDR3. The CDR3 reads CASSQDLSGSSYEQYF. CDR3 bases: TGCGCCAGCAGCCAAGACTTAAGCGGGAGCTCCTACGAGCAGTACTTC.